One T cell receptor beta chain is described in this entry. The data belong to a study of blood T cell repertoires in COVID-19. The overall study: Acute-phase and convalescent COVID-19 samples originated in the United States, Italy and Spain. In each case, the material was cDNA or gDNA derived from T cells, B-cell-depleted T cells, or PBMCs.

Authors' analysis steps: Counts of nucleated cells, estimated from reference gene primer amplification, were obtained. Profiling relied on immunoSEQ multiplex PCR, and the TCRdb table lists in-frame clones only, not all of them. V and J calls and clone size are as listed in that table; D and trimming were resolved from the DNA. The sample contains 13,000 to 15,000 clones, 83% of which appear only once. CDR3 size: 18 residues. J was trimmed by 5 bases and V by 0 bases; bases with no gene match: 7. The germline CDR1 and CDR2 sequences are SGHAT and FQNNGV. The V call is TRBV11-2, the J call TRBJ2-2; 12 positions agree with TRBD1. The sample taken for sequencing was peripheral blood. This TCR was recovered from a woman aged 55-69 years with acute or convalescent COVID-19. This CDR3 is CASSLEGTGGGWTGELFF. The CDR3 bases are TGTGCCAGCAGCTTAGAAGGGACAGGGGGCGGGTGGACCGGGGAGCTGTTTTTT.